These 8 T cell receptor beta chains share one sample of origin, sequenced in a study of blood T cell repertoires in COVID-19. Profiled with immunoSEQ multiplex PCR; TCRdb holds only in-frame clones, not every one. The table records 200,000 to 300,000 clones, about 80% of them present only once. Input material: peripheral blood. These receptors all come from an elderly woman with acute or convalescent COVID-19.

The rearrangement links TRBV6-2 or TRBV6-3 to TRBJ1-1, with 8 bases lining up with TRBD1. The trim removed 5 bases at V and 4 bases at J, leaving 12 bases unmatched. The CDR3 extends over 16 amino acids. Per the germline V gene, CDR1 is MNHEY and CDR2 is SVGEGT. This chain's CDR3 is CASSLPGQGWSTEAFF. As DNA, the CDR3 is TGTGCCAGCAGTCTCCCAGGACAGGGATGGAGCACTGAAGCTTTCTTT.

CDR3 nucleotides: TGTGCCACCAGCTTAGCGGGACAGGGGTGGTCACCCCTCCACTTT. It specifies CATSLAGQGWSPLHF. The chain combines TRBV15 with TRBJ1-6, with 10 bases matching TRBD1. The CDR3 extends over 15 amino acids. CDR1 is LNHNV, CDR2 YYDKDF, per germline (reference sequence). Trimming at V came to 5 bases and at J to 10 bases, leaving 8 bases not matched to a gene.

This chain links TRBV6-6 with TRBJ2-7; 7 bases line up with TRBD1. Germline CDR1 is MNHNY and CDR2 is SVGAGI (reference sequence). This CDR3 region has 14 residues. V shed 6 bases and J 0 bases; nucleotides not matched to a gene: 5. In DNA, the CDR3 is TGTGCCAGCAGATTAACAGGGGACTCCTACGAGCAGTACTTC. Encoded protein: CASRLTGDSYEQYF.

This clone was counted once. This rearrangement joins TRBV3-1 (or the pseudogene TRBV3-2) to TRBJ2-1, with D tentatively TRBD1 (6 bases). Germline values: CDR1 LGHDT, CDR2 YNNKEL (reference sequence). This CDR3 is built from 14 residues. Trimming took 0 bases from V and 10 from J, leaving 13 bases between them. The CDR3 nucleotides read TGTGCCAGCAGCCAAGAGGGGGCAAGCGGAGAGCAGTTCTTC. Translated, it gives CASSQEGASGEQFF.

The J gene is TRBJ2-5, the V gene TRBV7-2, with 15 bases aligning to TRBD2. This CDR3 is 17 amino acids long. From germline, CDR1 is SGHTA and CDR2 FQGNSA. V trimming: 4 bases; J trimming: 5 bases; junction bases outside the gene matches: 8. The CDR3, as DNA: TGTGCCAGCAGCTGGACTAGCGGGGGGGCGAGAAGGGAGACCCAGTACTTC. Protein sequence: CASSWTSGGARRETQYF.

The chain combines TRBV12-3 or TRBV12-4 with TRBJ1-2; D is unresolved. There are 12 residues in the CDR3. V lost 5 bases to trimming and J lost 0 bases, with 4 bases between them. CDR3: CASSRANYGYTF. In DNA, the CDR3 is TGTGCCAGCAGTAGAGCTAACTATGGCTACACCTTC.

The chain employs TRBV7-2 and TRBJ2-1, with 9 positions matching TRBD2. The germline V gene has CDR1 SGHTA and CDR2 FQGNSA. This CDR3 comprises 14 residues. V lost 6 bases to trimming and J lost 5 bases; unmatched junction nucleotides: 5. The CDR3 coding sequence is TGTGCCAGCAGAGGCGGGGGGGCCGACAATGAGCAGTTCTTC. Amino acid sequence: CASRGGGADNEQFF.

This rearrangement joins TRBV3-1 (or the pseudogene TRBV3-2) to TRBJ2-1, with 8 bases aligning to TRBD2. The CDR3 length is 16 residues. V dropped 5 bases and J dropped 0; count of bases not matched to a gene: 6. The V gene's germline CDR1 is LGHDT and CDR2 YNNKEL (reference sequence). The CDR3 nucleotides are TGTGCCAGCAGCACGACCGGGACTAGCTCCTACAATGAGCAGTTCTTC. Translating it yields CASSTTGTSSYNEQFF.